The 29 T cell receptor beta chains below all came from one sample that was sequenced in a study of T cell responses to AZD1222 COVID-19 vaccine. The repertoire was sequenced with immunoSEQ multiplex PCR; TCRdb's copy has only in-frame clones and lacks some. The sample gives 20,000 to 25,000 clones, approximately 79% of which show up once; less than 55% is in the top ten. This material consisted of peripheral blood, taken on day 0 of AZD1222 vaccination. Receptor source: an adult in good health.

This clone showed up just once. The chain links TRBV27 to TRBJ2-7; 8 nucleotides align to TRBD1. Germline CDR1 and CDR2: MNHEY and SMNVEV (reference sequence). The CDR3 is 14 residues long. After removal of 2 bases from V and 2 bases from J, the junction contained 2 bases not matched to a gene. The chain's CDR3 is CASSLDRGAYEQYF. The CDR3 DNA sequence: TGTGCCAGCAGTTTAGACAGGGGAGCCTACGAGCAGTACTTC.

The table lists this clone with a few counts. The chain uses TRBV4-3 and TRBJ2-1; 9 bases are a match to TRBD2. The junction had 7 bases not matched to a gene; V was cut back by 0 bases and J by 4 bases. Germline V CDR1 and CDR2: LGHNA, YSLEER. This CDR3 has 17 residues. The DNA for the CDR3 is TGCGCCAGCAGCCAAGATTTGACTAGCGGAAGGTACAATGAGCAGTTCTTC. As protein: CASSQDLTSGRYNEQFF.

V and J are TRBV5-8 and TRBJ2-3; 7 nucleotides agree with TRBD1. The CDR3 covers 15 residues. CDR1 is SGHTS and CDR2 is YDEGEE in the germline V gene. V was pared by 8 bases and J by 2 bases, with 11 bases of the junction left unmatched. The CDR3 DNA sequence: TGTGCCAGTTCTACCTACAGGGGCCTCACAGATACGCAGTATTTT. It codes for CASSTYRGLTDTQYF.

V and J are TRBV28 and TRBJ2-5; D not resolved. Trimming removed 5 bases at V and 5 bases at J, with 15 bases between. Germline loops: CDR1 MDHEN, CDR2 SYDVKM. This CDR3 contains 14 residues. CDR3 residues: CASSRRSGAETQYF. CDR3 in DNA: TGTGCCAGCAGTCGTCGGTCAGGCGCGGAGACCCAGTACTTC.

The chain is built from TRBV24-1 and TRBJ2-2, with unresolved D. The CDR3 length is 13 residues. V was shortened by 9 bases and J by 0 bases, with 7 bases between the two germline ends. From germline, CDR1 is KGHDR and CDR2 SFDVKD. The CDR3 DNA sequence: TGTGCCACCTCAGCGTCGAACACCGGGGAGCTGTTTTTT. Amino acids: CATSASNTGELFF.

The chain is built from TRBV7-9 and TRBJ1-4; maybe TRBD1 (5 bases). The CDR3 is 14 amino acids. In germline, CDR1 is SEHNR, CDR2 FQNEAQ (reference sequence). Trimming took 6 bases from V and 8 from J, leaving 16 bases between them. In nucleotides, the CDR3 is TGTGCCAGCAGTAGGGACTCTGCGGGGGAAAAACTGTTTTTT. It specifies CASSRDSAGEKLFF.

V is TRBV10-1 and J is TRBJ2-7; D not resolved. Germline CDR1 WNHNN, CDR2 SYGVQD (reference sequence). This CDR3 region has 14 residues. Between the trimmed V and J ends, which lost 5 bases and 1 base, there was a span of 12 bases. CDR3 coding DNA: TGCGCCAGCAGTAAAGCAACTTTATCCTACGAGCAGTACTTC. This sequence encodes CASSKATLSYEQYF.

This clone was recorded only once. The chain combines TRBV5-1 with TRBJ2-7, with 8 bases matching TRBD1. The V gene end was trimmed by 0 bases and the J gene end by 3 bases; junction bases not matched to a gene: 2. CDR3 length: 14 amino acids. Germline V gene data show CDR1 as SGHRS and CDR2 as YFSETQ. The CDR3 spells CASSLAGGGYEQYF. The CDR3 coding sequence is TGCGCCAGCAGCTTGGCAGGGGGCGGCTACGAGCAGTACTTC.

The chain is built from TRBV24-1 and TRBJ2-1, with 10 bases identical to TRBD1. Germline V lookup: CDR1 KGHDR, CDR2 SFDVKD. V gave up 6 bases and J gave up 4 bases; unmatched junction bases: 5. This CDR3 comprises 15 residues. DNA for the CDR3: TGTGCCACCAGTATGAGGGACAGGGGATACAATGAGCAGTTCTTC. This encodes CATSMRDRGYNEQFF.

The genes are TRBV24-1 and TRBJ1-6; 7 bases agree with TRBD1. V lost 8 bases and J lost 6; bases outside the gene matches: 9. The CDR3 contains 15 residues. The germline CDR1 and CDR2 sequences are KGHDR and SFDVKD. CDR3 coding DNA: TGTGCCACCATTTTGAGGGGGCTCTGTAATTCACCCCTCCACTTT. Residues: CATILRGLCNSPLHF.

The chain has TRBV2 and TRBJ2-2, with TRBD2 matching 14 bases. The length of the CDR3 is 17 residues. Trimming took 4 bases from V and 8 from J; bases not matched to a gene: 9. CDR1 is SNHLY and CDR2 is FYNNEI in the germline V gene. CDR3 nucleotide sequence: TGTGCCAGCAGTGTCCAACCCGGGACTAGCGGGAGTGGGGAGCTGTTTTTT. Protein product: CASSVQPGTSGSGELFF.

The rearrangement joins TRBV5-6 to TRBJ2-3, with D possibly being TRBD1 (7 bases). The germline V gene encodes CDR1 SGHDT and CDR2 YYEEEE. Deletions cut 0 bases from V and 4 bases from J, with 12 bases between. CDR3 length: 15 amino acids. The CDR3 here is CASSLGRGHPDTQYF. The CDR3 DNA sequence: TGTGCCAGCAGCTTGGGGAGGGGGCACCCAGATACGCAGTATTTT.

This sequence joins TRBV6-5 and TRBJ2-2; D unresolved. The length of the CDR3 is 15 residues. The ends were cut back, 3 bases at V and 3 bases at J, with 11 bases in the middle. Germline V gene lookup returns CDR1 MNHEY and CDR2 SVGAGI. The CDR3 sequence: CASSYGLIYTGELFF. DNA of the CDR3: TGTGCCAGCAGTTATGGGCTGATCTACACCGGGGAGCTGTTTTTT.

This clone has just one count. The CDR3 DNA follows: TGTGCCAGCAGCAAGCTCCTGGGCCGCCACTACGAGCAGTACTTC. Protein: CASSKLLGRHYEQYF. This chain joins TRBV27 and TRBJ2-7; D unclear. CDR1 MNHEY and CDR2 SMNVEV come from the germline V gene (reference sequence). V gave up 6 bases and J gave up 3 bases, with 18 bases separating them. The length of the CDR3 is 15 residues.

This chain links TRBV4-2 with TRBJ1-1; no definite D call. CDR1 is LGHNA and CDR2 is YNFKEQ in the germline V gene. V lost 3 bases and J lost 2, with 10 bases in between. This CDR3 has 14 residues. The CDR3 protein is CASSQEGQNTEAFF. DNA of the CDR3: TGTGCCAGCAGCCAGGAGGGCCAAAACACTGAAGCTTTCTTT.

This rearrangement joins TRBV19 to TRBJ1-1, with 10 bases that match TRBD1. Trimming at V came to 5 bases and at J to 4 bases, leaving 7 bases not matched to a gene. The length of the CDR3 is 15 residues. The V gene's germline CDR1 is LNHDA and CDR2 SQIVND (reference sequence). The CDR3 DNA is TGTGCCAGTAGTGAGCGACAGGGGGCCTTCACTGAAGCTTTCTTT. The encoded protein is CASSERQGAFTEAFF. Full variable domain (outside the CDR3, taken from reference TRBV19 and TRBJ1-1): DGGITQSPKYLFRKEGQNVTLSCEQNLNHDAMYWYRQDPGQGLRLIYYSQIVNDFQKGDIAEGYSVSREKKESFPLTVTSAQKNPTAFYLCASSERQGAFTEAFFGQGTRLTVV.

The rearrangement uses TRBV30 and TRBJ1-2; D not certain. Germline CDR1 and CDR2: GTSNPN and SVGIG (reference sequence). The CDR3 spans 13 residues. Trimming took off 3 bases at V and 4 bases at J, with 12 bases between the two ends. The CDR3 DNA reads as TGTGCCTGGAGCGACGGTCTGGGCTATGGCTACACCTTC. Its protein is CAWSDGLGYGYTF.

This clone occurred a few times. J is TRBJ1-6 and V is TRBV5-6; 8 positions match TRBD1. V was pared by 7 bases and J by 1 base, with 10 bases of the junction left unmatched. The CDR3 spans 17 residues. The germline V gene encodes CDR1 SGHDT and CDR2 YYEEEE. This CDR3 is CASGQGFRISYNSPLHF. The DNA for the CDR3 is TGTGCCAGCGGACAGGGTTTTCGGATTTCCTATAATTCACCCCTCCACTTT. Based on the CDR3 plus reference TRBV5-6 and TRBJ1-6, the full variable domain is DAGVTQSPTHLIKTRGQQVTLRCSPKSGHDTVSWYQQALGQGPQFIFQYYEEEERQRGNFPDRFSGHQFPNYSSELNVNALLLGDSALYLCASGQGFRISYNSPLHFGNGTRLTVT.

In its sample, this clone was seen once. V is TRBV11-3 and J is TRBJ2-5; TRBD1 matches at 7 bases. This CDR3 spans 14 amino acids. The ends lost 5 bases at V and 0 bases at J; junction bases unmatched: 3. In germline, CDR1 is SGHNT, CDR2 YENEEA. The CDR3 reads CASSQDRNQETQYF. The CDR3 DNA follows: TGTGCCAGCAGCCAGGACAGGAACCAAGAGACCCAGTACTTC.

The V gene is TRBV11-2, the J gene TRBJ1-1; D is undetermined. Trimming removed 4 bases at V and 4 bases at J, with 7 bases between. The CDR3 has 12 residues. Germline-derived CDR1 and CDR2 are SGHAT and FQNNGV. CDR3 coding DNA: TGTGCCAGCAGCTGGGAGGGCACTGAAGCTTTCTTT. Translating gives CASSWEGTEAFF.

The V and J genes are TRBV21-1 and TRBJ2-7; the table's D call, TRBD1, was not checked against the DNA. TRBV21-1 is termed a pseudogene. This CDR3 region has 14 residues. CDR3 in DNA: TGTGCCAGCAGCAAAGCCCCGCCAGGCTACGAGCAGTACTTC. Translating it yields CASSKAPPGYEQYF.

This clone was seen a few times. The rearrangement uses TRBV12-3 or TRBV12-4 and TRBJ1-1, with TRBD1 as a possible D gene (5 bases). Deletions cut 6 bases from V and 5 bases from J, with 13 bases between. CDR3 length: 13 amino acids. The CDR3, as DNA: TGTGCCAGCAGGGCAGGGTCCATGACTGAAGCTTTCTTT. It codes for CASRAGSMTEAFF.

The CDR3 DNA is TGTGCCAGCAGTATAGCGGGAGAGACCTACAATGAGCAGTTCTTC. This codes for CASSIAGETYNEQFF. The chain couples TRBV4-2 to TRBJ2-1, with 9 positions matching TRBD2. Germline V gives CDR1 LGHNA, CDR2 YNFKEQ. The J segment lost 2 bases and the V segment lost 6 bases, leaving 5 bases of the junction unmatched. This CDR3 is built from 15 residues.

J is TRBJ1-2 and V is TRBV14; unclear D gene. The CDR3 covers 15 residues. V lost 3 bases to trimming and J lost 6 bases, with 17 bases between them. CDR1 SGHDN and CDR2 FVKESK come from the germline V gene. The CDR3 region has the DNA TGTGCCAGCAGCCAGTTCGCGACGGGGAGGGATGGCTACACCTTC. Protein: CASSQFATGRDGYTF.

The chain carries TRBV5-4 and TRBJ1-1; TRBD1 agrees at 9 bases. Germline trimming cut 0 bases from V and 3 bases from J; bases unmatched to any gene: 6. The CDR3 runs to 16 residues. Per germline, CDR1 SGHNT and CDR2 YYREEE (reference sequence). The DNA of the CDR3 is TGTGCCAGCAGCTTGGGGCATACAGGGGGCCACACTGAAGCTTTCTTT. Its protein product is CASSLGHTGGHTEAFF.

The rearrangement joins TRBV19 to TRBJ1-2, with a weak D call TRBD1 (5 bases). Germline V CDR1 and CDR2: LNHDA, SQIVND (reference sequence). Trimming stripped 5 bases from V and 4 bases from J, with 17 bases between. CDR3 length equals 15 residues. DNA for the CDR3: TGTGCCAGTAGTGTTCACACTCCAGGGTTCTATGGCTACACCTTC. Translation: CASSVHTPGFYGYTF.

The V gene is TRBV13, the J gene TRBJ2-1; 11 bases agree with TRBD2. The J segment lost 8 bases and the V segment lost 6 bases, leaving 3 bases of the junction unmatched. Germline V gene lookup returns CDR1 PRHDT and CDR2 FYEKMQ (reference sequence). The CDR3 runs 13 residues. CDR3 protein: CASRTSGVDEQFF. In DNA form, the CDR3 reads TGTGCCAGCAGGACTAGCGGGGTGGATGAGCAGTTCTTC.

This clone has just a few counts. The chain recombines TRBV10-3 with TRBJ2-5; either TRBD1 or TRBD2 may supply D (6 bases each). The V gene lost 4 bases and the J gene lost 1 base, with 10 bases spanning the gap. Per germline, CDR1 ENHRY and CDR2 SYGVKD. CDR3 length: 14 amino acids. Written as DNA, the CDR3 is TGTGCCATCAGTGTGACGGGGGCCCAAGAGACCCAGTACTTC. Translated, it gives CAISVTGAQETQYF.

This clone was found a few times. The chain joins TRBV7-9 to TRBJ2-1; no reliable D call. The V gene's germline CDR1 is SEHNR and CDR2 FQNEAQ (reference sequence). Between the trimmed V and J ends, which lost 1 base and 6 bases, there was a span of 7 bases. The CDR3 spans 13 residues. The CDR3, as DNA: TGTGCCAGCAGCTTAGTCCCGGGCAATGAGCAGTTCTTC. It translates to CASSLVPGNEQFF.